The next 16 T cell receptor beta chains were all read from a single sample in a study of regulatory T cells in long-lasting Graves disease. The sample's time point: newly diagnosed GD, antithyroid drugs for less than 3 months. Preparation of the TCR library used RNA extracted from PBMCs. Relying on iRepertoire HTBI primers and Arm-PCR of CDR3 regions, the team built TCR beta libraries. MiXCR, run by TCRdb on the multiplex PCR reads, gives a single entry per CDR3 protein. The sample contains 400,000 to 450,000 distinct CDR3 sequences, 15% of which appear only once. These data also formed part of another study, on T cells in Graves' hyperthyroidism and ophthalmopathy.

This specimen was peripheral blood mononuclear cells (PBMCs), taken at new diagnosis, from a patient treated with antithyroid drugs. The source is a woman aged 30 to 39 with Graves disease.

The V gene is TRBV6-2 or TRBV6-3, the J gene TRBJ1-4; D ambiguous. The CDR3 is made up of 13 amino acids. Trimming shortened V by 8 bases and J by 4 bases, and 11 bases separated the two germline ends. The germline CDR1 and CDR2 sequences are MNHEY and SVGEGT. The CDR3 nucleotides are TGTGCCAGCGGTGGCCTTGTTAATGAAAAACTGTTTTTT. This sequence encodes CASGGLVNEKLFF.

This clonotype was counted a few times. A junction boundary mismatches the germline segment, possibly from a read error. The chain recombines TRBV6-2 or TRBV6-3 with TRBJ2-1; a weak D match, TRBD2 (7 bases). CDR3 length: 15 residues. Germline V gene sequence: CDR1 MNHEY, CDR2 SVGEGT. The CDR3 spells CASSDSRGGGNEQFF. The CDR3 nucleotides read TGTGCCAGCAGTGACTCGAGGGGGGGAGGCAATGAGCAGTTCTTC.

This clonotype showed up many times. V gene TRBV3-1 combines with J gene TRBJ2-3; D perhaps matches TRBD2 (6 bases). The CDR3 is made up of 18 amino acids. Trimming took 2 bases from V and 1 from J, leaving 19 bases between them. Germline V CDR1 and CDR2: LGHDT, YNNKEL (reference sequence). The DNA of the CDR3 is TGTGCCAGCAGCCAAAAATCCCGCGTGGGGACTCGCACAGATACGCAGTATTTT. Translated, it gives CASSQKSRVGTRTDTQYF.

The CDR3 loop is CASSPVWADTQYF. The CDR3 region has the DNA TGTGCCAGCAGCCCCGTATGGGCGGATACGCAGTATTTT. The V gene is TRBV7-9, the J gene TRBJ2-3; D unclear. The CDR3 contains 13 residues. Germline lookup yields CDR1 SEHNR and CDR2 FQNEAQ (reference sequence). Trimming left V 5 bases short and J 6 bases short, with 12 bases between.

This clonotype has ten or more counts. The chain has TRBV12-3 or TRBV12-4 and TRBJ1-1; D gene ambiguous. V was trimmed by 8 bases and J by 1 base, leaving 11 bases between them. The CDR3 length is 13 residues. The DNA of the CDR3 is TGTGCCAGCCTCCCCCCACCGAACACTGAAGCTTTCTTT. Translation: CASLPPPNTEAFF.

At least ten counts were recorded for this clonotype. This chain joins TRBV20-1 and TRBJ2-1; the D call may be TRBD1 or TRBD2 (6 bases each). The CDR3 sequence is 13 residues long. V lost 1 base and J lost 10, with 14 bases in between. Germline-derived CDR1 and CDR2 are DFQATT and SNEGSKA (reference sequence). The DNA for the CDR3 is TGCAGTGCTAGAGCGGGGGCTGCCAGGGAGCAGTTCTTC. Translated: CSARAGAAREQFF.

There are many counts of this clonotype. The gene calls are TRBV11-2 and TRBJ2-5, with TRBD1 matching over 9 bases. Trimming cost V 5 bases and J 1 base; bases outside gene matches: 2. Germline lookup yields CDR1 SGHAT and CDR2 FQNNGV. CDR3 size: 14 residues. The CDR3 loop reads CASSATGGQETQYF. CDR3 sequence (DNA): TGTGCCAGCAGCGCGACAGGGGGCCAAGAGACCCAGTACTTC.

This clonotype appeared many times. The CDR3 DNA sequence: TGTGCCAGCAGCTTGAGACAGAACACCTACGAGCAGTACTTC. Encoded protein: CASSLRQNTYEQYF. J is TRBJ2-7 and V is TRBV7-9; perhaps TRBD1 as D (5 bases). Germline V CDR1 and CDR2: SEHNR, FQNEAQ (reference sequence). The V end lost 3 bases, the J end lost 2 bases, and 11 bases lay between the germline ends. This CDR3 is built from 14 residues.

This clonotype was counted at least ten times. CDR3 protein: CASSFAADYEQYF. CDR3 DNA: TGCGCCAGCAGCTTCGCGGCGGACTACGAGCAGTACTTC. The J gene is TRBJ2-7, the V gene TRBV5-1; D is ambiguous. Per the germline V gene, CDR1 is SGHRS and CDR2 is YFSETQ. The CDR3 is 13 residues long. The V gene lost 2 bases and the J gene lost 3 bases, with 9 bases spanning the gap.

This clonotype was seen repeatedly, ten times or more. The chain joins TRBV7-6 to TRBJ2-3; tentatively, D is TRBD1 or TRBD2 (6 bases each). The CDR3 is 15 amino acids. Trimming stripped 0 bases from V and 4 bases from J, with 11 bases between. Germline V gene sequence: CDR1 SGHVS, CDR2 FNYEAQ. CDR3 in amino acids: CASSLAPGAADTQYF. The CDR3 DNA is TGTGCCAGCAGCTTAGCTCCGGGGGCGGCAGATACGCAGTATTTT.

Remarks on this clonotype: Since a much larger clone is just one base distant, this may be a read error. The genes are TRBV9 and TRBJ1-1; 12 nucleotides match TRBD1. In germline, CDR1 is SGDLS, CDR2 YYNGEE. The CDR3 is 18 amino acids. Trimming at V came to 4 bases and at J to 14 bases, leaving 24 bases not matched to a gene. CDR3 amino acids: CASSRTSSGGDRGRTTFF. CDR3 DNA: TGTGCCAGCAGCCGTACTTCCAGCGGGGGGGACAGGGGGCGAACTACCTTCTTT.

On this clonotype itself: With a much larger clone just one base away, this may be a read error. The chain employs TRBV11-2 and TRBJ2-1, with D hard to call. Trimming took 4 bases from V and 10 from J, leaving 26 bases between them. The CDR3 has 17 amino acids. Germline CDR1 reads SGHAT; CDR2 reads FQNNGV. CDR3 sequence (DNA): TGTGCCAGCAGCTCCTCCGGTGTATGGTCGAGCTACTACGAGCAGTTCTTC. Translating gives CASSSSGVWSSYYEQFF. The full variable domain, with the rest looked up from reference TRBV11-2 and TRBJ2-1, is EAGVAQSPRYKIIEKRQSVAFWCNPISGHATLYWYQQILGQGPKLLIQFQNNGVVDDSQLPKDRFSAERLKGVDSTLKIQPAKLEDSAVYLCASSSSGVWSSYYEQFFGPGTRLTVL.

The chain employs TRBV5-1 and TRBJ2-1, with 9 bases aligning to TRBD2. Germline V CDR1 and CDR2: SGHRS, YFSETQ. CDR3 size: 18 residues. V shed 6 bases and J 0 bases; nucleotides not matched to a gene: 13. DNA for the CDR3: TGCGCCAGCACAGGGACTAGCCGAACTTTTAGCTCCTACAATGAGCAGTTCTTC. Translating gives CASTGTSRTFSSYNEQFF.

The chain recombines TRBV6-2 or TRBV6-3 with TRBJ2-7, with 8 bases lining up with TRBD2. From germline, CDR1 is MNHEY and CDR2 SVGEGT. The CDR3 loop spans 13 amino acids. V lost 4 bases to trimming and J lost 4 bases; unmatched junction nucleotides: 3. The CDR3 here is CASSSQREYEQYF. The DNA of the CDR3 is TGTGCCAGCAGTTCCCAGCGGGAGTACGAGCAGTACTTC.

The rearrangement uses TRBV28 and TRBJ2-1; D is perhaps TRBD2 (5 bases). The CDR3 covers 15 residues. Deletions cut 6 bases from V and 8 bases from J, with 20 bases between. Germline loops: CDR1 MDHEN, CDR2 SYDVKM. The CDR3 coding sequence is TGTGCCAGCAGATTAGGTGGGATGGAGGTGGATGAGCAGTTCTTC. Translation: CASRLGGMEVDEQFF.

The chain combines TRBV19 with TRBJ2-3; 8 bases line up with TRBD2. J lost 2 bases, V lost 5 bases, and 6 bases had no gene match. The CDR3 has 15 amino acids. CDR1 LNHDA and CDR2 SQIVND come from the germline V gene (reference sequence). The CDR3 spells CASSRLAGLTDTQYF. CDR3 nucleotide sequence: TGTGCCAGTAGTCGTCTAGCGGGCCTCACAGATACGCAGTATTTT.